The 31 T cell receptor beta chains below all came from one sample that was sequenced in a study of cytomegalovirus exposure and HLA in healthy donors. PCR involved 60 Vbeta and 13 Jbeta primers. This table comes from immunoSEQ multiplex PCR, and its TCRdb copy is limited to in-frame clones, with some not included. The profile shows some 200,000 clones, 75% to 90% of them singletons. Input material: PBMCs. Every receptor here comes from a man aged 35-49 years in good health and CMV-seropositive.

V gene TRBV7-2 combines with J gene TRBJ1-2, with 7 bases matching TRBD1. The CDR3 runs to 15 residues. The germline V gene encodes CDR1 SGHTA and CDR2 FQGNSA. V gave up 6 bases and J gave up 4 bases; unmatched junction bases: 11. The CDR3 nucleotides are TGTGCCAGCAGTCCGGACAGGAACTTGCTCTATGGCTACACCTTC. The encoded protein is CASSPDRNLLYGYTF. The full variable domain, in which reference TRBV7-2 and TRBJ1-2 provide the parts outside the CDR3, is GAGVSQSPSNKVTEKGKDVELRCDPISGHTALYWYRQSLGQGLEFLIYFQGNSAPDKSGLPSDRFSAERTGGSVSTLTIQRTQQEDSAVYLCASSPDRNLLYGYTFGSGTRLTVV.

In this sample, this clone turned up once. J is TRBJ2-6 and V is TRBV9, with D maybe TRBD2 (5 bases). V was trimmed by 3 bases and J by 4 bases, leaving 14 bases between them. From germline, CDR1 is SGDLS and CDR2 YYNGEE. The CDR3 length is 16 residues. CDR3 sequence reads: CASSGARPGGANVLTF. The CDR3 nucleotides read TGTGCCAGCAGCGGAGCGAGACCGGGGGGGGCCAACGTCCTGACTTTC.

V usage is TRBV19 and J usage is TRBJ2-5; 9 bases fit TRBD2. Germline V lookup: CDR1 LNHDA, CDR2 SQIVND (reference sequence). The CDR3 length is 15 residues. V was pared by 7 bases and J by 1 base, with 7 bases of the junction left unmatched. The CDR3 DNA follows: TGTGCCAGTAAATCCCGCGGGGGGGCCCAAGAGACCCAGTACTTC. It encodes CASKSRGGAQETQYF.

This chain joins TRBV19 and TRBJ1-1, with unresolved D. The CDR3 spans 14 residues. Trimming left V 5 bases short and J 3 bases short, with 13 bases between. In germline, CDR1 is LNHDA, CDR2 SQIVND (reference sequence). The CDR3 sequence is CASSPRATYTEAFF. The CDR3, as DNA: TGTGCCAGTAGTCCGCGGGCGACCTACACTGAAGCTTTCTTT.

The chain carries TRBV5-4 and TRBJ2-3; 7 bases agree with TRBD2. The V and J ends lost 6 bases and 1 base, in that order; junction bases with no gene match: 11. The CDR3 has 16 residues. Germline V gives CDR1 SGHNT, CDR2 YYREEE (reference sequence). CDR3 protein: CASTILRRGGTDTQYF. CDR3 DNA: TGTGCCAGCACCATCCTTCGTCGGGGGGGCACAGATACGCAGTATTTT.

The CDR3 is CASSQDGPGPRGNQPQHF. Here the CDR3 DNA reads TGCGCCAGCAGCCAAGATGGCCCTGGGCCGAGGGGCAATCAGCCCCAGCATTTT. The chain carries TRBV4-1 and TRBJ1-5; D unresolved. The germline V and J ends were trimmed by 0 bases and 2 bases, with 17 bases remaining between them. Germline V gene data show CDR1 as MGHRA and CDR2 as YSYEKL. The CDR3 sequence is 18 residues long.

This rearrangement joins TRBV5-1 to TRBJ2-4, with 9 bases matching TRBD1. The CDR3 consists of 17 residues. V lost 5 bases and J lost 2; bases outside the gene matches: 11. CDR1 and CDR2 from the germline V gene are SGHRS and YFSETQ. This CDR3 reads CASSLRRTGVTKNIQYF. The CDR3 DNA is TGCGCCAGCAGTCTGCGGCGGACAGGGGTGACCAAAAACATTCAGTACTTC.

The chain combines TRBV18 with TRBJ2-5; possible D gene TRBD2, 5 bases. The CDR3 contains 14 residues. Germline assignment: CDR1 KGHSH and CDR2 LQKENI. V was clipped by 4 bases and J by 7 bases, with 16 bases between them. The CDR3, as DNA: TGTGCCAGCTCACATCCAGTCGGGGATGGGACCCAGTACTTC. Protein: CASSHPVGDGTQYF.

This chain connects TRBV7-2 to TRBJ2-7; maybe TRBD2 (6 bases). CDR1 is SGHTA and CDR2 is FQGNSA in the germline V gene. Trimming removed 3 bases from V and 10 bases from J, with 13 bases in between. The CDR3 consists of 12 residues. Here the CDR3 DNA reads TGTGCCAGCAGCTTCGGAGGGTACACCCAGTACTTC. Protein: CASSFGGYTQYF.

The chain employs TRBV9 and TRBJ2-4; 8 bases are shared with TRBD1. Germline assignment: CDR1 SGDLS and CDR2 YYNGEE. With V trimmed by 3 bases and J by 4 bases, 6 bases remained unmatched. The CDR3 consists of 15 residues. For the CDR3, the DNA is TGTGCCAGCAGCGCTGGTCGACAGGGGAAAAACATTCAGTACTTC. Its protein product is CASSAGRQGKNIQYF.

Written as DNA, the CDR3 is TGCGCCAGCAGCTCCAACACCCCTAAGGGGAATTCACCCCTCCACTTT. Protein: CASSSNTPKGNSPLHF. The chain combines TRBV5-1 with TRBJ1-6, with a tentative D call TRBD1 (5 bases). The length of the CDR3 is 16 residues. The V end lost 3 bases, the J end lost 7 bases, and 17 bases lay between the germline ends. Germline loops: CDR1 SGHRS, CDR2 YFSETQ.

This clone was seen a handful of times. The chain uses TRBV20-1 and TRBJ2-7, with TRBD1 identical over 8 bases. V gave up 5 bases and J gave up 6 bases; unmatched junction bases: 3. The germline V gene encodes CDR1 DFQATT and CDR2 SNEGSKA (reference sequence). The CDR3 totals 11 residues. CDR3 loop: CSAGTGSEQYF. DNA for the CDR3: TGCAGTGCTGGGACAGGAAGCGAGCAGTACTTC.

DNA of the CDR3: TGTGCCAGCAGCGCGAACCGACAGGGCACTGAAGCTTTCTTT. It yields the protein CASSANRQGTEAFF. This chain uses TRBV9 with TRBJ1-1; 7 nucleotides line up with TRBD1. The germline gives CDR1 SGDLS, CDR2 YYNGEE. The V gene end was trimmed by 3 bases and the J gene end by 4 bases; junction bases not matched to a gene: 6. This CDR3 is built from 14 residues.

The J gene is TRBJ2-1, the V gene TRBV25-1, with 8 bases matching TRBD2. CDR1 and CDR2 from the germline V gene are MGHDK and SYGVNS. The J segment lost 7 bases and the V segment lost 3 bases, leaving 14 bases of the junction unmatched. This CDR3 spans 17 amino acids. CDR3 protein: CASSDPPVGIAGNEQFF. The CDR3 DNA is TGTGCCAGCAGTGACCCTCCCGTCGGGATAGCGGGGAATGAGCAGTTCTTC.

The chain combines TRBV4-1 with TRBJ1-4; 11 bases fit TRBD1. Germline V lookup: CDR1 MGHRA, CDR2 YSYEKL. Germline trimming cut 1 base from V and 3 bases from J; bases unmatched to any gene: 4. CDR3 length: 17 residues. The CDR3: CASSQARTGGPNEKLFF. Here the CDR3 DNA reads TGCGCCAGCAGCCAAGCAAGGACAGGGGGCCCTAATGAAAAACTGTTTTTT.

This chain connects TRBV7-9 to TRBJ2-1; maybe TRBD2 (6 bases). V was cut by 4 bases and J by 0 bases, with 10 bases left in between. The CDR3 totals 15 residues. The V gene's germline CDR1 is SEHNR and CDR2 FQNEAQ (reference sequence). CDR3 sequence: CASSSLAFSYNEQFF. The CDR3 nucleotides read TGTGCCAGCAGCTCCCTAGCGTTCTCCTACAATGAGCAGTTCTTC. Full variable domain (rest looked up from reference TRBV7-9 and TRBJ2-1): DTGVSQNPRHKITKRGQNVTFRCDPISEHNRLYWYRQTLGQGPEFLTYFQNEAQLEKSRLLSDRFSAERPKGSFSTLEIQRTEQGDSAMYLCASSSLAFSYNEQFFGPGTRLTVL.

This clone was seen once. V gene TRBV7-9 combines with J gene TRBJ2-7; tentatively, D is TRBD2 (5 bases). Germline assignment: CDR1 SEHNR and CDR2 FQNEAQ (reference sequence). V dropped 4 bases and J dropped 0 bases, with 7 bases sitting between them. The CDR3 loop spans 13 amino acids. Here the CDR3 reads CASSWEHSYEQYF. Written as DNA, the CDR3 is TGTGCCAGCAGCTGGGAGCACTCCTACGAGCAGTACTTC. The variable domain in full, completed from reference TRBV7-9 and TRBJ2-7, reads DTGVSQNPRHKITKRGQNVTFRCDPISEHNRLYWYRQTLGQGPEFLTYFQNEAQLEKSRLLSDRFSAERPKGSFSTLEIQRTEQGDSAMYLCASSWEHSYEQYFGPGTRLTVT.

The V call is TRBV19, the J call TRBJ2-7, with a possible D match to TRBD2 (5 bases). V was cut by 10 bases and J by 1 base, with 17 bases left in between. The CDR3 sequence is 14 residues long. Germline V gene data show CDR1 as LNHDA and CDR2 as SQIVND (reference sequence). CDR3 protein: CATKGVGASYEQYF. CDR3 in DNA: TGTGCCACCAAGGGAGTTGGCGCATCCTACGAGCAGTACTTC.

The chain carries TRBV5-6 and TRBJ2-3; TRBD1 might be the D (6 bases). This CDR3 is 14 amino acids long. The germline V gene encodes CDR1 SGHDT and CDR2 YYEEEE. V lost 2 bases, J lost 4 bases, and 11 bases lay in between. CDR3 in amino acids: CASSFDTGPDTQYF. CDR3 in DNA: TGTGCCAGCAGCTTTGACACAGGGCCAGATACGCAGTATTTT.

This chain links TRBV28 with TRBJ2-7; D is perhaps TRBD1 (5 bases). Germline loops: CDR1 MDHEN, CDR2 SYDVKM. The CDR3 runs to 13 residues. Deletions cut 3 bases from V and 2 bases from J, with 8 bases between. In nucleotides, the CDR3 is TGTGCCAGCAGTTTCGCAGGGACCTACGAGCAGTACTTC. Translated: CASSFAGTYEQYF. Combining the CDR3 with reference TRBV28 and TRBJ2-7 gives the whole variable domain DVKVTQSSRYLVKRTGEKVFLECVQDMDHENMFWYRQDPGLGLRLIYFSYDVKMKEKGDIPEGYSVSREKKERFSLILESASTNQTSMYLCASSFAGTYEQYFGPGTRLTVT.

The chain recombines TRBV5-4 with TRBJ2-5, with D possibly being TRBD1 (5 bases). The CDR3 has 16 amino acids. Between the trimmed V and J ends, which lost 4 bases and 4 bases, there was a span of 20 bases. Germline V gene sequence: CDR1 SGHNT, CDR2 YYREEE (reference sequence). The CDR3 reads CASSPTQEGDGETQYF. The CDR3 DNA reads TGTGCCAGCAGCCCGACACAGGAAGGTGATGGAGAGACCCAGTACTTC.

J is TRBJ2-1 and V is TRBV18, with a tentative D call TRBD1 (5 bases). In germline, CDR1 is KGHSH, CDR2 LQKENI. The CDR3 is 14 amino acids. The germline V and J ends were trimmed by 3 bases and 6 bases, with 12 bases remaining between them. This CDR3 reads CASSPTYQGNEQFF. CDR3 DNA: TGTGCCAGCTCACCCACTTACCAGGGCAATGAGCAGTTCTTC.

The chain uses TRBV11-2 and TRBJ1-2; D unresolved. Germline-derived CDR1 and CDR2 are SGHAT and FQNNGV. The CDR3 extends over 12 amino acids. The ends were cut back, 1 base at V and 8 bases at J, with 8 bases in the middle. The CDR3 sequence: CASSLVRPGYTF. DNA of the CDR3: TGTGCCAGCAGCTTAGTCCGTCCGGGCTACACCTTC.

The V gene is TRBV28, the J gene TRBJ2-5; D call uncertain. Near its end, the DNA agrees better with TRBJ2-7, so the J call may be wrong. There are 14 residues in the CDR3. Per germline, CDR1 MDHEN and CDR2 SYDVKM. The CDR3 nucleotides read TGTGCCAGCAGTTTAACCCACCACTCCTACGAGCAGTACTTC. It is translated as CASSLTHHSYEQYF.

This chain links TRBV6-5 with TRBJ2-7; no firm D call. CDR3 length: 11 amino acids. Germline V lookup: CDR1 MNHEY, CDR2 SVGAGI. The V end was cut by 6 bases, the J end by 7 bases, with 10 bases between. CDR3 in amino acids: CASRWLKEQYF. The CDR3 region has the DNA TGTGCCAGCAGGTGGCTTAAAGAGCAGTACTTC.

This CDR3 is CASVRSGWTDTQYF. The CDR3 DNA sequence: TGTGCCAGCGTACGTAGCGGGTGGACAGATACGCAGTATTTT. This chain joins TRBV7-2 and TRBJ2-3; 7 bases match TRBD2. CDR1 SGHTA and CDR2 FQGNSA come from the germline V gene. The junction had 8 bases not matched to a gene; V was cut back by 8 bases and J by 3 bases. The CDR3 is 14 residues long. Using reference TRBV7-2 and TRBJ2-3 for the parts outside the CDR3, the full variable domain is GAGVSQSPSNKVTEKGKDVELRCDPISGHTALYWYRQSLGQGLEFLIYFQGNSAPDKSGLPSDRFSAERTGGSVSTLTIQRTQQEDSAVYLCASVRSGWTDTQYFGPGTRLTVL.

This clone was detected a few times. CDR3 nucleotides: TGTGCCAGCAGACGGACAGACTATGGCTACACCTTC. It translates to CASRRTDYGYTF. The chain uses TRBV5-6 and TRBJ1-2; D possibly corresponds to TRBD1 (6 bases). Germline CDR1 is SGHDT and CDR2 is YYEEEE. This CDR3 spans 12 amino acids. V was pared by 5 bases and J by 3 bases, with 8 bases between.

The chain recombines TRBV19 with TRBJ1-2; 9 nucleotides match TRBD1. CDR1 and CDR2 from the germline V gene are LNHDA and SQIVND (reference sequence). With V trimmed by 0 bases and J by 4 bases, 9 bases remained unmatched. The CDR3 sequence is 17 residues long. CDR3 coding DNA: TGTGCCAGTAGTATAGATCCTTCCGGGACAGGGATCTATGGCTACACCTTC. Its protein product is CASSIDPSGTGIYGYTF.

Only a few counts were recorded for this clone. This sequence joins TRBV6-5 and TRBJ2-3; 7 positions match TRBD2. Trimming removed 6 bases from V and 0 bases from J; junction bases left unmatched: 3. The CDR3 runs to 14 residues. Germline loops: CDR1 MNHEY, CDR2 SVGAGI. CDR3 coding DNA: TGTGCCAGCAGGGCGGGGGTAAGCACAGATACGCAGTATTTT. It is translated as CASRAGVSTDTQYF.

The chain carries TRBV5-1 and TRBJ2-3; 12 bases fit TRBD2. From germline, CDR1 is SGHRS and CDR2 YFSETQ. The J segment lost 7 bases and the V segment lost 0 bases, leaving 6 bases of the junction unmatched. The CDR3 has 16 residues. The CDR3 loop is CASSLELAGGGNTQYF. Written as DNA, the CDR3 is TGCGCCAGCAGCTTGGAACTAGCGGGGGGAGGAAATACGCAGTATTTT.

The gene calls are TRBV27 and TRBJ1-5; 9 nucleotides match TRBD1. V lost 1 base and J lost 3; bases outside the gene matches: 4. Germline assignment: CDR1 MNHEY and CDR2 SMNVEV (reference sequence). This CDR3 spans 16 amino acids. Here the CDR3 reads CASSLFTGGHNQPQHF. The CDR3 nucleotides read TGTGCCAGCAGTTTATTTACAGGGGGCCACAATCAGCCCCAGCATTTT.